This T cell receptor (beta chain) stems from a study of OX40 agonist ivuxolimab in advanced cancers. General study findings and limits: Nonresponders included some who also had low normalized T-cell clonal expansion.

Produced via immunoSEQ multiplex PCR; TCRdb's table is partial and in-frame only. The sample yields about 100,000 clones, 75% to 90% seen once. This clone was found a few times. What it binds is not known. Germline CDR1 and CDR2: GTSNPN and SVGIG (reference sequence). The ends were cut back, 3 bases at V and 5 bases at J, with 7 bases in the middle. The CDR3 extends over 11 amino acids. The J gene is TRBJ1-1, the V gene TRBV30; D uncertain. This sample comprised CD4+ or CD8+ T cells sorted from blood, obtained in a trial of the OX40 agonist ivuxolimab. The receptor was derived from an adult with an advanced solid tumor such as melanoma, head and neck, liver or kidney cancer. In DNA form, the CDR3 reads TGTGCCTGGAGGTACGGAACTGAAGCTTTCTTT. Residues: CAWRYGTEAFF. Together with reference TRBV30 and TRBJ1-1, the CDR3 gives the full variable domain: SQTIHQWPATLVQPVGSPLSLECTVEGTSNPNLYWYRQAAGRGLQLLFYSVGIGQISSEVPQNLSASRPQDRQFILSSKKLLLSDSGFYLCAWRYGTEAFFGQGTRLTVV.